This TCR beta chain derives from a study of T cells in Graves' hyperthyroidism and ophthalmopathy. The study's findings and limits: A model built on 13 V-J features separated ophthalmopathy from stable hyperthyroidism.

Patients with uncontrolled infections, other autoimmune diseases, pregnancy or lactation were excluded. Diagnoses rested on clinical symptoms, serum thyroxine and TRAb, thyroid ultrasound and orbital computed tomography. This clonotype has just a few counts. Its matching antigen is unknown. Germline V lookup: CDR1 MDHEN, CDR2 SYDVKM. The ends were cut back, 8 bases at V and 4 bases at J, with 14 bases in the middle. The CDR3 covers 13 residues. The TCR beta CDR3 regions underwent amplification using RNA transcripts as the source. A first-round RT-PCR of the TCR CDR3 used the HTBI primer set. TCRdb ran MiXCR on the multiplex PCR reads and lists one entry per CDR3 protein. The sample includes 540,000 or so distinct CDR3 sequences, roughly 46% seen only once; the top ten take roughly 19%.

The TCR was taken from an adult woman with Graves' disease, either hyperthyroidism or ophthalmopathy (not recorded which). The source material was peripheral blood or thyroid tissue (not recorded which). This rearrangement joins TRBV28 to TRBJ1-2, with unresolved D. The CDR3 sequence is CASASGVTYGYTF. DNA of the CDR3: TGTGCCAGCGCTAGCGGCGTGACCTATGGCTACACCTTC.